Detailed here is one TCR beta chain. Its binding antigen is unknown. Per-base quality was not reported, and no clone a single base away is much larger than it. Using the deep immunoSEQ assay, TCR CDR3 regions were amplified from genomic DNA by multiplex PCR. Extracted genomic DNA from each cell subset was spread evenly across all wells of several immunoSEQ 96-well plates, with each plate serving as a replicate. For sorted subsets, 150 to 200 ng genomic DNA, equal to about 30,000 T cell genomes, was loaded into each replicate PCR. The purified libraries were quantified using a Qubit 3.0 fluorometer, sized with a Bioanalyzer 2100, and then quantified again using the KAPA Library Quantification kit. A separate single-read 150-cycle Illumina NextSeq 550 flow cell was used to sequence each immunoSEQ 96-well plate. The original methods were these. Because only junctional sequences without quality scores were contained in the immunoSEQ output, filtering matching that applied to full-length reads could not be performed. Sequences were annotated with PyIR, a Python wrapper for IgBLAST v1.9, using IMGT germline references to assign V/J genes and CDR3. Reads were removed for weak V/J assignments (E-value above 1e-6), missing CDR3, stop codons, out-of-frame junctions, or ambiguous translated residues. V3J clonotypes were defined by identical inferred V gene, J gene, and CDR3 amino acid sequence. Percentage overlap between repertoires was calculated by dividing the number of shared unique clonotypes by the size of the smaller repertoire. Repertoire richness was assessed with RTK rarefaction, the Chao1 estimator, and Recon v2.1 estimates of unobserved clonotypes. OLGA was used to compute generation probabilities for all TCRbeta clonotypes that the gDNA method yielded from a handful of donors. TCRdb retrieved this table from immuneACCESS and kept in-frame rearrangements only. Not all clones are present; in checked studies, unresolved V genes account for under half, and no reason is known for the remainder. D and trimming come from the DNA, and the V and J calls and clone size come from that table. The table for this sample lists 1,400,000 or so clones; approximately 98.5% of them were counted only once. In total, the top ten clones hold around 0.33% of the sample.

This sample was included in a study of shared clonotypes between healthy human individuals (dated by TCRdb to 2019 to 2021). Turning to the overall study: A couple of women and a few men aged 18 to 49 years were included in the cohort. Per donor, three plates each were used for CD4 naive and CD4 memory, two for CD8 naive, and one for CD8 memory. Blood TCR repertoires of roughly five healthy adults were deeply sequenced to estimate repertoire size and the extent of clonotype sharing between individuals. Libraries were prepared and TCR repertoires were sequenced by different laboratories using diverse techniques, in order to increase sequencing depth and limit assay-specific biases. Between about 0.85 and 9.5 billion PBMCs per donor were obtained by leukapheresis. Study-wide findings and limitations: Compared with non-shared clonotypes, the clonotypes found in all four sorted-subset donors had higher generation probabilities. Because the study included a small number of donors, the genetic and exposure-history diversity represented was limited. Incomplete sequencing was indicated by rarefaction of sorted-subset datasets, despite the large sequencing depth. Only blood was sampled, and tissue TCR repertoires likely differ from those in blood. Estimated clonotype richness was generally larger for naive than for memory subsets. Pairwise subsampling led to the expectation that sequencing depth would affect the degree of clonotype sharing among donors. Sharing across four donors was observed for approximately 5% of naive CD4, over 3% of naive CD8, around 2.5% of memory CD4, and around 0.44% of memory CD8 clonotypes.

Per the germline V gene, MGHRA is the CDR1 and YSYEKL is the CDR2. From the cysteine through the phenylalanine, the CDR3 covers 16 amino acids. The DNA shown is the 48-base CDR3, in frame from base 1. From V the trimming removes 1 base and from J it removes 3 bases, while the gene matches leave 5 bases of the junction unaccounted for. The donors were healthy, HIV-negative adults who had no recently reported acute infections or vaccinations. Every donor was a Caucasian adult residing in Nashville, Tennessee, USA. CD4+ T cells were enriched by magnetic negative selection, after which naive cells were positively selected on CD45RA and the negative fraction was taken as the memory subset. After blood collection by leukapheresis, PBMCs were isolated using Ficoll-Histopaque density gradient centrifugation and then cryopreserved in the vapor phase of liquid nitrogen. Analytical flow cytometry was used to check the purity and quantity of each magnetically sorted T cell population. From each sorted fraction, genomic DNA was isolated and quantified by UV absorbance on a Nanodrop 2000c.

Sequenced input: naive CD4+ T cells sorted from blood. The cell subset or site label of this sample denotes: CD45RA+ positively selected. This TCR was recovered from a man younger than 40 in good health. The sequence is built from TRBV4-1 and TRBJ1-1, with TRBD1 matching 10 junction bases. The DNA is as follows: TGCGCCAGCAGCCAAGGTTCCGGGACAGGGGACACTGAAGCTTTCTTT. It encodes CASSQGSGTGDTEAFF.